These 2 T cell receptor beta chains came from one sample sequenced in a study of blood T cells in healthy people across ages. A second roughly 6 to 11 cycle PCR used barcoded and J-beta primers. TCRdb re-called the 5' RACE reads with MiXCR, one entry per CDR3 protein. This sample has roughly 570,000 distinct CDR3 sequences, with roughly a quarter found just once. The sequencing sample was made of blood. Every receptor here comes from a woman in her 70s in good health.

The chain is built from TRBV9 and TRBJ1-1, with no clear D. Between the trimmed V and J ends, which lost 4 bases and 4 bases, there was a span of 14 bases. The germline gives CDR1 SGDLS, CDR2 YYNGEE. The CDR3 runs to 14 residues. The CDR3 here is CASSPNSFGTEAFF. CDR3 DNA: TGTGCCAGCAGCCCAAACTCGTTTGGCACTGAAGCTTTCTTT.

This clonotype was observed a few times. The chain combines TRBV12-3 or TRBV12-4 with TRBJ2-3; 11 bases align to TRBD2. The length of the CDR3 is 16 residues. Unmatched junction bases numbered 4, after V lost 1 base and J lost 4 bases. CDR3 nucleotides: TGTGCCAGCAGTTTAGGGGGACTAGCGGAACCAGATACGCAGTATTTT. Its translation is CASSLGGLAEPDTQYF.